The 27 T cell receptor beta chains in this list originate from one sample, sequenced in a study of cytomegalovirus exposure and HLA in healthy donors. Both 60 Vbeta primers and 13 Jbeta primers went into the PCR. TCRdb keeps only in-frame clones here, not all; method: immunoSEQ multiplex PCR. This sample has 180,000 or so clones, with 70% to 80% found just once. Sequencing was done on a sample of PBMCs. Source of these receptors: a male donor in good health and CMV-seronegative.

This chain links TRBV4-3 with TRBJ2-7; TRBD2 matches at 12 bases. Germline V gives CDR1 LGHNA, CDR2 YSLEER. This CDR3 spans 17 amino acids. V lost 0 bases and J lost 2; bases outside the gene matches: 5. CDR3 in amino acids: CASSQDVRTSGTYEQYF. As DNA, the CDR3 is TGCGCCAGCAGCCAAGATGTACGGACTAGCGGGACCTACGAGCAGTACTTC.

This rearrangement joins TRBV11-2 to TRBJ2-7; TRBD2 agrees at 7 bases. From germline, CDR1 is SGHAT and CDR2 FQNNGV. CDR3 length: 15 residues. The junction had 9 bases not matched to a gene; V was cut back by 5 bases and J by 2 bases. The CDR3 here is CASSPSGVGAYEQYF. The CDR3 nucleotides are TGTGCCAGCAGCCCTAGCGGTGTGGGGGCCTACGAGCAGTACTTC.

The sample holds a few counts of this clone. The chain has TRBV19 and TRBJ2-5; TRBD2 aligns across 10 bases. The J call is uncertain, as TRBJ2-7 better fits the DNA end. The CDR3 totals 14 residues. The germline V gene encodes CDR1 LNHDA and CDR2 SQIVND (reference sequence). CDR3 nucleotide sequence: TGTGCCAGTAGTAATAGCGGGAGGTCCTACGAGCAGTACTTC. This encodes CASSNSGRSYEQYF.

This clone was observed a single time. The chain employs TRBV7-6 and TRBJ2-3; 10 bases line up with TRBD2. In germline, CDR1 is SGHVS, CDR2 FNYEAQ. J lost 3 bases, V lost 4 bases, and 7 bases had no gene match. There are 16 residues in the CDR3. This CDR3 reads CASSSRTSGATDTQYF. The CDR3 bases are TGTGCCAGCAGCTCCCGGACTAGCGGCGCTACAGATACGCAGTATTTT.

The chain combines TRBV10-3 with TRBJ2-7; the D is unclear. CDR3 length: 12 amino acids. Germline V gene data show CDR1 as ENHRY and CDR2 as SYGVKD. The ends were cut back, 4 bases at V and 2 bases at J, with 6 bases in the middle. The CDR3 protein is CAISGDTYEQYF. CDR3 sequence (DNA): TGTGCCATCAGTGGTGACACCTACGAGCAGTACTTC.

CDR3 residues: CASSLVRTSDTGELFF. The CDR3 DNA reads as TGTGCCAGCAGTCTTGTAAGGACTAGCGACACCGGGGAGCTGTTTTTT. V gene TRBV14 combines with J gene TRBJ2-2; 9 bases fit TRBD2. Germline values: CDR1 SGHDN, CDR2 FVKESK. The V and J ends lost 6 bases and 3 bases, in that order; junction bases with no gene match: 8. This CDR3 comprises 16 residues.

The chain combines TRBV2 with TRBJ2-3; no firm D call. Germline CDR1 reads SNHLY; CDR2 reads FYNNEI. The CDR3 sequence is 13 residues long. With 8 bases removed from V and 0 bases from J, the gap between germline ends came to 9 bases. The CDR3 sequence is CASRRLSTDTQYF. DNA for the CDR3: TGTGCCAGCCGACGACTGAGCACAGATACGCAGTATTTT.

This clone has more than one count but fewer than ten. Additional DNA sequences in this sample encode the identical CDR3. This chain connects TRBV30 to TRBJ1-5; D may be TRBD1 (6 bases). The CDR3 loop spans 14 amino acids. Trimming removed 3 bases from V and 0 bases from J, with 9 bases in between. Germline V lookup: CDR1 GTSNPN, CDR2 SVGIG (reference sequence). Here the CDR3 DNA reads TGTGCCTGGAGAACACAGGGTAGCAATCAGCCCCAGCATTTT. Its translation is CAWRTQGSNQPQHF.

This rearrangement joins TRBV6-5 to TRBJ2-1; D not resolved. The germline V and J ends were trimmed by 6 bases and 2 bases, with 11 bases remaining between them. Germline values: CDR1 MNHEY, CDR2 SVGAGI. The CDR3 spans 14 residues. In nucleotides, the CDR3 is TGTGCCAGCAGGCCCGGTTCTACCTACAATGAGCAGTTCTTC. It is translated as CASRPGSTYNEQFF.

This clone was found once. The chain has TRBV15 and TRBJ1-5; unclear D gene. Germline lookup yields CDR1 LNHNV and CDR2 YYDKDF (reference sequence). This CDR3 contains 15 residues. Trimming removed 5 bases at V and 2 bases at J, with 13 bases between. The CDR3 sequence is CATSPEGGRNQPQHF. The CDR3 coding sequence is TGTGCCACCAGCCCCGAGGGAGGTCGCAATCAGCCCCAGCATTTT.

The rearrangement uses TRBV5-1 and TRBJ2-1, with 10 bases lining up with TRBD2. Germline CDR1 SGHRS, CDR2 YFSETQ. This CDR3 region has 15 residues. V was pared by 3 bases and J by 8 bases, with 8 bases of the junction left unmatched. Written as DNA, the CDR3 is TGCGCCAGCAGCTGGGGGGGACTAGCGAACTATGAGCAGTTCTTC. The encoded protein is CASSWGGLANYEQFF.

There are a few counts of this clone. The sample carries other DNA sequences with the same CDR3. This rearrangement joins TRBV6-1 to TRBJ1-2; D not resolved. The germline V gene has CDR1 MNHNS and CDR2 SASEGT. The CDR3 has 12 residues. V was trimmed by 3 bases and J by 4 bases, leaving 6 bases between them. The CDR3 DNA sequence: TGTGCCAGCAGTGACAACAGCTATGGCTACACCTTC. Its protein is CASSDNSYGYTF.

This clone was seen only a few times. The rearrangement joins TRBV2 to TRBJ2-1; 8 bases map to TRBD2. V shed 6 bases and J 5 bases; nucleotides not matched to a gene: 12. CDR1 is SNHLY, CDR2 FYNNEI, per germline. The CDR3 has 16 amino acids. CDR3 loop: CASRKKPGLVNNEQFF. The CDR3, as DNA: TGTGCCAGCAGGAAAAAACCGGGACTAGTCAACAATGAGCAGTTCTTC.

This clone was observed once. The rearrangement joins TRBV27 to TRBJ1-5; no firm D call. Germline CDR1 is MNHEY and CDR2 is SMNVEV (reference sequence). The CDR3 is 14 amino acids. The V end lost 6 bases, the J end lost 0 bases, and 9 bases lay between the germline ends. CDR3 residues: CASSPRFSNQPQHF. CDR3 nucleotide sequence: TGTGCCAGCAGCCCTCGTTTTAGCAATCAGCCCCAGCATTTT.

V gene TRBV28 combines with J gene TRBJ2-7, with D perhaps TRBD2 (5 bases). The CDR3 covers 11 residues. CDR1 is MDHEN and CDR2 is SYDVKM in the germline V gene. Trimming pared 6 bases from V and 7 bases from J, leaving 10 bases between. CDR3 sequence (DNA): TGTGCCAGCAGCCCCCGGGAAGAGCAGTACTTC. Its translation: CASSPREEQYF.

This clone was picked up a small number of times. The rearrangement uses TRBV7-3 and TRBJ2-5; maybe TRBD2 (5 bases). Trimming pared 4 bases from V and 4 bases from J, leaving 16 bases between. CDR1 is SGHTA and CDR2 is FQGTGA in the germline V gene. The CDR3 contains 15 residues. Here the CDR3 reads CASSSSPGDTETQYF. The CDR3 DNA is TGTGCCAGCAGCTCGTCCCCCGGGGATACAGAGACCCAGTACTTC.

In this sample, this clone turned up once. This chain uses TRBV10-3 with TRBJ1-1; 9 nucleotides align to TRBD1. Per the germline V gene, CDR1 is ENHRY and CDR2 is SYGVKD. The CDR3 contains 16 residues. J was trimmed by 4 bases and V by 5 bases; bases with no gene match: 11. CDR3 sequence: CAISPTGGQGGTEAFF. CDR3 nucleotides: TGTGCCATCAGTCCTACAGGGGGCCAGGGAGGCACTGAAGCTTTCTTT.

The V call is TRBV4-1, the J call TRBJ2-2; 9 nucleotides agree with TRBD2. The junction had 11 bases not matched to a gene; V was cut back by 4 bases and J by 5 bases. The CDR3 consists of 17 residues. Germline loops: CDR1 MGHRA, CDR2 YSYEKL. DNA for the CDR3: TGCGCCAGCAGCCCTCTCGCGGGGGGGGCGAGGACCGGGGAGCTGTTTTTT. This encodes CASSPLAGGARTGELFF.

The table lists this clone with a few counts. The chain employs TRBV5-4 and TRBJ2-2, with TRBD1 matching over 9 bases. V gave up 0 bases and J gave up 8 bases; unmatched junction bases: 8. The germline V gene encodes CDR1 SGHNT and CDR2 YYREEE (reference sequence). This CDR3 has 16 residues. The DNA of the CDR3 is TGTGCCAGCAGCTTGGGCCAAAGGACAGGGGCAGGGGAGCTGTTTTTT. As protein: CASSLGQRTGAGELFF.

The chain links TRBV6-6 to TRBJ2-3; no definite D call. The CDR3 runs to 14 residues. Deletions cut 8 bases from V and 1 base from J, with 13 bases between. CDR1 and CDR2 from the germline V gene are MNHNY and SVGAGI (reference sequence). The CDR3 sequence: CASHLDAGTDTQYF. The CDR3 DNA sequence: TGTGCCAGCCATTTAGATGCTGGCACAGATACGCAGTATTTT.

This clone was observed a handful of times. This sample also contains other DNA sequences that code for the same CDR3. This chain links TRBV15 with TRBJ1-2; possible D gene TRBD1, 5 bases. The V and J ends lost 5 bases and 3 bases respectively, with 16 bases between them. This CDR3 contains 15 residues. In germline, CDR1 is LNHNV, CDR2 YYDKDF (reference sequence). CDR3 amino acids: CATSFGSPGDYGYTF. CDR3 bases: TGTGCCACCAGCTTCGGGTCCCCGGGGGACTATGGCTACACCTTC.

The V and J genes are TRBV19 and TRBJ2-1; possibly TRBD1 for D (6 bases). Germline assignment: CDR1 LNHDA and CDR2 SQIVND (reference sequence). Trimming stripped 9 bases from V and 7 bases from J, with 22 bases between. CDR3 length: 15 amino acids. The CDR3 DNA follows: TGTGCCAGCACAAAACCGGGACATTTTATAAATGAGCAGTTCTTC. Protein: CASTKPGHFINEQFF.

The chain combines TRBV7-2 with TRBJ1-3; weak D call: TRBD1 (5 bases). The CDR3 totals 15 residues. Trimming removed 4 bases from V and 1 base from J, with 11 bases in between. CDR1 and CDR2 from the germline V gene are SGHTA and FQGNSA. The CDR3 spells CASSSGPRSGNTIYF. The DNA of the CDR3 is TGTGCCAGCAGCTCAGGGCCCCGTTCTGGAAACACCATATATTTT.

In its sample, this clone was seen a few times. J is TRBJ2-3 and V is TRBV4-1; no reliable D call. The V gene lost 0 bases and the J gene lost 3 bases, with 10 bases spanning the gap. The CDR3 contains 15 residues. The V gene's germline CDR1 is MGHRA and CDR2 YSYEKL. The CDR3 DNA follows: TGCGCCAGCAGCCAAGAATGGAGCCGAACAGATACGCAGTATTTT. The encoded protein is CASSQEWSRTDTQYF.

Only one count was recorded for this clone. The J gene is TRBJ1-3, the V gene TRBV4-1, with D perhaps matching TRBD1 (5 bases). There are 18 residues in the CDR3. Trimming pared 1 base from V and 0 bases from J, leaving 16 bases between. Germline V gives CDR1 MGHRA, CDR2 YSYEKL. The CDR3 loop is CASSQGVGGVTSGNTIYF. DNA of the CDR3: TGCGCCAGCAGCCAAGGAGTTGGGGGGGTAACCTCTGGAAACACCATATATTTT.

J is TRBJ1-1 and V is TRBV28; tentatively, D is TRBD1 (5 bases). The CDR3 totals 15 residues. Trimming cost V 2 bases and J 2 bases, with 12 bases left between them. CDR1 is MDHEN and CDR2 is SYDVKM in the germline V gene. CDR3: CASSLVREGNTEAFF. As DNA, the CDR3 is TGTGCCAGCAGTTTAGTCAGGGAGGGAAACACTGAAGCTTTCTTT.

The V and J genes are TRBV7-9 and TRBJ2-3, with 10 nucleotides matching TRBD1. V gave up 6 bases and J gave up 1 base; unmatched junction bases: 4. This CDR3 has 15 residues. Germline lookup yields CDR1 SEHNR and CDR2 FQNEAQ (reference sequence). CDR3 protein: CASRMGTGGTDTQYF. The CDR3 DNA reads TGTGCCAGCAGGATGGGGACAGGGGGCACAGATACGCAGTATTTT.